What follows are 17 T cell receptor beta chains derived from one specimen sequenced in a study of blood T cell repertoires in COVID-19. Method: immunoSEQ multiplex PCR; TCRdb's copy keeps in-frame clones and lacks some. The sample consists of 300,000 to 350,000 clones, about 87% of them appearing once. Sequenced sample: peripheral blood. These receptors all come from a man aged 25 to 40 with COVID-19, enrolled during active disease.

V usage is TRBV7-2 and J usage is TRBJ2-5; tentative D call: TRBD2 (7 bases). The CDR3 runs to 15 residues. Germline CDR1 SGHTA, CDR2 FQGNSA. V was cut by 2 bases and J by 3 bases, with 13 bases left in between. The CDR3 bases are TGTGCCAGCAGCTTACGAACAGGGAGGGAAGAGACCCAGTACTTC. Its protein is CASSLRTGREETQYF.

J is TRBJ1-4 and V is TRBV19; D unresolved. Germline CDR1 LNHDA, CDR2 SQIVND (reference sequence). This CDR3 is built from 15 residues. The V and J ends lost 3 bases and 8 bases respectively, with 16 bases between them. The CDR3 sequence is CASSMTNILGEKLFF. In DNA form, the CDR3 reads TGTGCCAGTAGTATGACTAACATATTGGGCGAAAAACTGTTTTTT.

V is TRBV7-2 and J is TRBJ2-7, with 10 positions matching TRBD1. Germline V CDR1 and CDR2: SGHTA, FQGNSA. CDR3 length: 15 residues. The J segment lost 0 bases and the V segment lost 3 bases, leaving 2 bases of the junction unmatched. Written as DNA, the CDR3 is TGTGCCAGCAGCTTCGGACAGGGGGTCTCCTACGAGCAGTACTTC. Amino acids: CASSFGQGVSYEQYF.

This CDR3 is CASGSGRETEAFF. DNA of the CDR3: TGTGCCAGCGGGTCAGGGAGGGAGACTGAAGCTTTCTTT. The chain employs TRBV6-5 and TRBJ1-1, with a possible D match to TRBD1 (5 bases). CDR3 length equals 13 residues. Germline CDR1 reads MNHEY; CDR2 reads SVGAGI. The V gene lost 8 bases and the J gene lost 5 bases, with 15 bases spanning the gap.

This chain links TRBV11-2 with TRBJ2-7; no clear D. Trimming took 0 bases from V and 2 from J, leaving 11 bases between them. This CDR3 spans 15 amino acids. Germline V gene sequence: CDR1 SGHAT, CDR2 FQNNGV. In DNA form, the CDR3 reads TGTGCCAGCAGCTTAGATTCAGGCAGTGCCTACGAGCAGTACTTC. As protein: CASSLDSGSAYEQYF. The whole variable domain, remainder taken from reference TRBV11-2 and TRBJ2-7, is EAGVAQSPRYKIIEKRQSVAFWCNPISGHATLYWYQQILGQGPKLLIQFQNNGVVDDSQLPKDRFSAERLKGVDSTLKIQPAKLEDSAVYLCASSLDSGSAYEQYFGPGTRLTVT.

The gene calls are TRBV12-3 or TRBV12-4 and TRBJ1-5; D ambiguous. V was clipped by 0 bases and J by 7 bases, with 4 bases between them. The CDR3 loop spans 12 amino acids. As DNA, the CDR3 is TGTGCCAGCAGTTTAGCGCGCCAGCCCCAGCATTTT. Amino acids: CASSLARQPQHF.

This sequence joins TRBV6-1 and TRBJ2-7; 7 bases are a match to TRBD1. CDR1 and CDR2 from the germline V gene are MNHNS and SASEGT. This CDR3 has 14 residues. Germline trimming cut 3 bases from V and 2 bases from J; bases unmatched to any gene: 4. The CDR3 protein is CASSDDRAPYEQYF. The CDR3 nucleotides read TGTGCCAGCAGTGACGACAGGGCCCCCTACGAGCAGTACTTC.

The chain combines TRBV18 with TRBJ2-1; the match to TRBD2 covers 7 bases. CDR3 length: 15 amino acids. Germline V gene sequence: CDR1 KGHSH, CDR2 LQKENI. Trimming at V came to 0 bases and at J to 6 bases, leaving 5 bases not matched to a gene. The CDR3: CASSPPGGTLNEQFF. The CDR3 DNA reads TGTGCCAGCTCACCACCGGGGGGGACCCTCAATGAGCAGTTCTTC.

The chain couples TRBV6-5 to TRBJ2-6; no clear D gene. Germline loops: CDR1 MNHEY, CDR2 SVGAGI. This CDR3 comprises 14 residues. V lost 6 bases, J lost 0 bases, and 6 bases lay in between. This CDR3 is CASRERSGANVLTF. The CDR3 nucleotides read TGTGCCAGCAGAGAGCGCTCTGGGGCCAACGTCCTGACTTTC.

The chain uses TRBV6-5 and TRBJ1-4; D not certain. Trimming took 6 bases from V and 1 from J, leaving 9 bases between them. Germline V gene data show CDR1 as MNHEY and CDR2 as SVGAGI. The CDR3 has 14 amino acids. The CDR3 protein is CASSRRGTNEKLFF. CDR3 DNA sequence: TGTGCCAGCAGCCGCCGGGGAACTAATGAAAAACTGTTTTTT.

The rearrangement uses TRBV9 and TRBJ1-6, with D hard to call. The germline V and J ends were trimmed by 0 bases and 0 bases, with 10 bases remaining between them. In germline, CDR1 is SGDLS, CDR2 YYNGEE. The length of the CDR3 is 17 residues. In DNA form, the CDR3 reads TGTGCCAGCAGCGTAGGAGATGTTTTCTCCTATAATTCACCCCTCCACTTT. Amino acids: CASSVGDVFSYNSPLHF.

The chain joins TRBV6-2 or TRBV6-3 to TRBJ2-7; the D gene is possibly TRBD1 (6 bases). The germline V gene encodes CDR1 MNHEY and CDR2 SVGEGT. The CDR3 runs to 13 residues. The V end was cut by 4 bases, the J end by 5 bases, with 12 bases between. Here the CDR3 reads CASSWTVPHEQYF. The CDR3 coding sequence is TGTGCCAGCAGTTGGACAGTCCCCCACGAGCAGTACTTC.

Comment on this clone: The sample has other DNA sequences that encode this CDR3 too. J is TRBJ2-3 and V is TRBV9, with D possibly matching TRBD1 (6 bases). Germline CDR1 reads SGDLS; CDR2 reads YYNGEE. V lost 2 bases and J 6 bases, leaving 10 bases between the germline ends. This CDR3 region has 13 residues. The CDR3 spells CASSVRGGDTQYF. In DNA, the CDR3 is TGTGCCAGCAGCGTCAGGGGCGGTGATACGCAGTATTTT. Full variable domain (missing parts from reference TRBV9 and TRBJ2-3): DSGVTQTPKHLITATGQRVTLRCSPRSGDLSVYWYQQSLDQGLQFLIQYYNGEERAKGNILERFSAQQFPDLHSELNLSSLELGDSALYFCASSVRGGDTQYFGPGTRLTVL.

CDR3 loop: CAAMGQITGELFF. CDR3 DNA: TGTGCCGCGATGGGGCAGATCACCGGGGAGCTGTTTTTT. The rearrangement joins TRBV24-1 to TRBJ2-2, with D possibly matching TRBD1 (5 bases). Germline loops: CDR1 KGHDR, CDR2 SFDVKD. This CDR3 is built from 13 residues. V lost 12 bases, J lost 4 bases, and 14 bases lay in between.

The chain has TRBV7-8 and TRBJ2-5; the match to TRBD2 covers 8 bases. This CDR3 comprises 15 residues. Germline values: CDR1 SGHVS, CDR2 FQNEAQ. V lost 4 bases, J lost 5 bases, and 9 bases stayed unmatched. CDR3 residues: CASSSAPGLGETQYF. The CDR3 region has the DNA TGTGCCAGCAGCTCCGCCCCGGGACTAGGGGAGACCCAGTACTTC.

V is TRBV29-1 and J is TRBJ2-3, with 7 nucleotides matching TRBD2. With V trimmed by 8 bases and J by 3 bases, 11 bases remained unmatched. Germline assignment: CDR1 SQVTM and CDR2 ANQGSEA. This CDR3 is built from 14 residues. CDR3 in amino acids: CSPTKREGTDTQYF. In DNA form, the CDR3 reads TGCAGCCCCACTAAGCGGGAAGGAACAGATACGCAGTATTTT.

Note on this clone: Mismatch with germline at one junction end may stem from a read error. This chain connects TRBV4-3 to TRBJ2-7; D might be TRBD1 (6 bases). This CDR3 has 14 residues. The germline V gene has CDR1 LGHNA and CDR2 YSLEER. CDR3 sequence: CASGQDRRGGEQYF. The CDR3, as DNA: TGCGCCAGCGGCCAAGATCGCAGGGGCGGGGAGCAGTACTTC.